This T cell receptor beta chain is drawn from a study of tissue T cells after allogeneic stem cell transplantation. Some clones are missing from TCRdb's copy, which holds only in-frame ones; the method was immunoSEQ multiplex PCR. The sample consists of roughly 10,000 clones, 60% of them appearing once. This clone has a handful of counts. Its antigen is not identified. General observations from the study: Within patients, tissue anatomy strongly shaped TCR repertoire composition. Shared clones across patients were few; motif clustering revealed tissue-specific shared signatures. Limitations included a small, clinically heterogeneous cohort and limited sampling depth.

This sequence was found in a woman aged 18 to 49 with breast cancer. This specimen consisted of tissue from the jejunum, obtained at autopsy.

The chain's CDR3 is CASSSASSGGNNEQFF. The CDR3 DNA sequence: TGTGCCAGTAGCAGCGCCTCTAGCGGGGGGAACAATGAGCAGTTCTTC. The chain couples TRBV19 to TRBJ2-1; 11 bases match TRBD2. There are 16 residues in the CDR3. V trimming: 6 bases; J trimming: 5 bases; junction bases outside the gene matches: 9. CDR1 is LNHDA, CDR2 SQIVND, per germline (reference sequence).